This T cell receptor (beta chain) is drawn from a study of tumor-infiltrating lymphocytes in oesophageal squamous cell carcinoma. Using its own MiXCR run on the PCR reads, TCRdb lists one record per CDR3 protein. Among 15,000 to 20,000 distinct CDR3 sequences, 50% were seen once, and the ten largest hold around 20%. Germline V gene data show CDR1 as SGHTA and CDR2 as FQGNSA. The CDR3 sequence is 14 residues long. V gave up 3 bases and J gave up 0 bases, with 5 bases separating them. The clonotype originates from a male donor with esophageal squamous cell carcinoma. Sequencing was carried out using esophageal tumor tissue. V gene TRBV7-2 combines with J gene TRBJ2-2; D ambiguous. CDR3 DNA sequence: TGTGCCAGCAGCTTCGGCTCGAACACCGGGGAGCTGTTTTTT. The encoded protein is CASSFGSNTGELFF.